The 16 T cell receptor beta chains below were found in one sample sequenced in a study of cytomegalovirus exposure and HLA in healthy donors. The primer mix had 60 Vbeta and 13 Jbeta primers. Libraries were prepared by immunoSEQ multiplex PCR; TCRdb keeps only in-frame clonotypes and omits some of them. The sample is made up of approximately 120,000 clones, and the top ten hold around 2.4% of it. Sequenced material: PBMCs. All receptors derive from a man aged 40-50 years in good health and CMV-seronegative.

The rearrangement joins TRBV6-5 to TRBJ1-2, with a tentative D call TRBD1 (5 bases). CDR1 and CDR2 from the germline V gene are MNHEY and SVGAGI. There are 13 residues in the CDR3. The V end lost 0 bases, the J end lost 5 bases, and 7 bases lay between the germline ends. CDR3 amino acids: CASSYSRAYGYTF. The DNA of the CDR3 is TGTGCCAGCAGTTACTCCAGGGCATATGGCTACACCTTC.

This chain connects TRBV28 to TRBJ2-2; 8 positions agree with TRBD1. V lost 8 bases and J lost 0; bases outside the gene matches: 2. The CDR3 covers 14 residues. Germline CDR1 MDHEN, CDR2 SYDVKM. DNA of the CDR3: TGTGCCAGCTGGGGACAGGCGAACACCGGGGAGCTGTTTTTT. Protein sequence: CASWGQANTGELFF.

The chain recombines TRBV2 with TRBJ2-3; 7 bases align to TRBD1. The CDR3 spans 14 residues. Trimming at V came to 10 bases and at J to 2 bases, leaving 9 bases not matched to a gene. Per the germline V gene, CDR1 is SNHLY and CDR2 is FYNNEI. The CDR3 sequence: CATKRDRDTDTQYF. In nucleotides, the CDR3 is TGTGCCACCAAACGGGACAGAGACACAGATACGCAGTATTTT.

The chain's CDR3 is CASSSTWAIGSEAFF. The CDR3 coding sequence is TGTGCCAGCAGCTCTACTTGGGCTATTGGCAGTGAAGCTTTCTTT. The V gene is TRBV7-9, the J gene TRBJ1-1, with D unresolved. Deletions cut 4 bases from V and 7 bases from J, with 19 bases between. The CDR3 runs 15 residues. Per germline, CDR1 SEHNR and CDR2 FQNEAQ (reference sequence). Variable domain in full (rest from reference TRBV7-9 and TRBJ1-1): DTGVSQNPRHKITKRGQNVTFRCDPISEHNRLYWYRQTLGQGPEFLTYFQNEAQLEKSRLLSDRFSAERPKGSFSTLEIQRTEQGDSAMYLCASSSTWAIGSEAFFGQGTRLTVV.

In the case of this clone: One end of the junction varies from germline; a read error may be responsible. This chain joins TRBV7-7 and TRBJ2-7; no firm D call. Germline assignment: CDR1 SSHAT and CDR2 FNYEAQ (reference sequence). The length of the CDR3 is 13 residues. The CDR3 DNA reads TGTGCTAGCAGCTTAGAACCTACCTACGAGCAGTACTTC. This translates into CASSLEPTYEQYF.

V and J are TRBV2 and TRBJ1-1, with 10 positions matching TRBD1. V shed 6 bases and J 3 bases; nucleotides not matched to a gene: 4. CDR1 and CDR2 from the germline V gene are SNHLY and FYNNEI. The CDR3 spans 14 residues. The DNA for the CDR3 is TGTGCCAGCAGCGGACAGGGGGTTTACACTGAAGCTTTCTTT. Translation gives CASSGQGVYTEAFF.

The gene calls are TRBV30 and TRBJ1-1; TRBD1 might be the D (5 bases). CDR3 length: 12 residues. V was shortened by 2 bases and J by 3 bases, with 7 bases between the two germline ends. The germline V gene encodes CDR1 GTSNPN and CDR2 SVGIG (reference sequence). CDR3 sequence reads: CAWSRGDTEAFF. The CDR3 nucleotides are TGTGCCTGGAGTAGGGGCGACACTGAAGCTTTCTTT. The complete variable domain, with remaining parts taken from reference TRBV30 and TRBJ1-1, reads SQTIHQWPATLVQPVGSPLSLECTVEGTSNPNLYWYRQAAGRGLQLLFYSVGIGQISSEVPQNLSASRPQDRQFILSSKKLLLSDSGFYLCAWSRGDTEAFFGQGTRLTVV.

The CDR3 coding sequence is TGTGCCACCAGATCCCATGGACAGGGGGCCCCCTCCGGGGAGCTGTTTTTT. It is translated as CATRSHGQGAPSGELFF. The rearrangement links TRBV15 to TRBJ2-2; TRBD1 matches 11 bases. The CDR3 covers 17 residues. The V segment lost 6 bases and the J segment 6 bases; nucleotides outside the gene matches: 12. Germline-derived CDR1 and CDR2 are LNHNV and YYDKDF (reference sequence).

V is TRBV7-8 and J is TRBJ1-1; D is undetermined. Germline V CDR1 and CDR2: SGHVS, FQNEAQ. This CDR3 comprises 15 residues. V lost 5 bases, J lost 4 bases, and 17 bases lay in between. The CDR3 DNA reads TGTGCCAGCAGCCTAGTCACCCCGGAGGGCACTGAAGCTTTCTTT. Encoded protein: CASSLVTPEGTEAFF. The entire variable domain, with the rest obtained from reference TRBV7-8 and TRBJ1-1, is as follows: GAGVSQSPRYKVAKRGQDVALRCDPISGHVSLFWYQQALGQGPEFLTYFQNEAQLDKSGLPSDRFFAERPEGSVSTLKIQRTQQEDSAVYLCASSLVTPEGTEAFFGQGTRLTVV.

The chain has TRBV5-6 and TRBJ1-2; D remains ambiguous. The CDR3 spans 16 residues. Deletions cut 0 bases from V and 4 bases from J, with 16 bases between. The germline V gene encodes CDR1 SGHDT and CDR2 YYEEEE. The DNA for the CDR3 is TGTGCCAGCAGCTTGGGTGGTCACGGTCTGCCCTATGGCTACACCTTC. Its protein is CASSLGGHGLPYGYTF. Combining the CDR3 with reference TRBV5-6 and TRBJ1-2 gives the whole variable domain DAGVTQSPTHLIKTRGQQVTLRCSPKSGHDTVSWYQQALGQGPQFIFQYYEEEERQRGNFPDRFSGHQFPNYSSELNVNALLLGDSALYLCASSLGGHGLPYGYTFGSGTRLTVV.

This sequence joins TRBV6-6 and TRBJ2-7; perhaps TRBD1 as D (7 bases). The CDR3 is made up of 15 amino acids. The ends were cut back, 10 bases at V and 0 bases at J, with 19 bases in the middle. The V gene's germline CDR1 is MNHNY and CDR2 SVGAGI (reference sequence). CDR3 protein: CATLDAGQTSYEQYV. The CDR3 DNA follows: TGTGCCACCTTAGACGCGGGACAGACCTCCTACGAGCAGTACGTC.

The chain couples TRBV19 to TRBJ2-6; D is ambiguous. The CDR3 is 15 amino acids. Germline V lookup: CDR1 LNHDA, CDR2 SQIVND (reference sequence). The ends were cut back, 3 bases at V and 1 base at J, with 7 bases in the middle. CDR3 region: CASSISPSGANVLTF. The DNA of the CDR3 is TGTGCCAGTAGTATCTCCCCTTCTGGGGCCAACGTCCTGACTTTC.

The V call is TRBV6-1, the J call TRBJ1-1, with D hard to call. The CDR3 length is 14 residues. Trimming left V 6 bases short and J 2 bases short, with 13 bases between. Germline loops: CDR1 MNHNS, CDR2 SASEGT. The CDR3: CASRFGQSNTEAFF. In nucleotides, the CDR3 is TGTGCCAGCAGATTTGGGCAGTCCAACACTGAAGCTTTCTTT.

The chain combines TRBV7-2 with TRBJ1-2; D not resolved. Deletions cut 5 bases from V and 0 bases from J, with 16 bases between. The V gene's germline CDR1 is SGHTA and CDR2 FQGNSA. The CDR3 runs to 16 residues. The CDR3 nucleotides read TGTGCCAGCAGCCACACGCCAGGAGGTCCTAACTATGGCTACACCTTC. Protein product: CASSHTPGGPNYGYTF.

V gene TRBV9 combines with J gene TRBJ2-1, with a tentative D call TRBD2 (6 bases). Germline CDR1 reads SGDLS; CDR2 reads YYNGEE. CDR3 length: 14 amino acids. With 4 bases removed from V and 7 bases from J, the gap between germline ends came to 15 bases. The CDR3 nucleotides are TGTGCCAGCAGCCCTTGGGAGGCGGGGAATGAGCAGTTCTTC. Amino acid sequence: CASSPWEAGNEQFF.

This chain connects TRBV19 to TRBJ2-7; 7 bases agree with TRBD1. Per the germline V gene, CDR1 is LNHDA and CDR2 is SQIVND (reference sequence). Trimming took 2 bases from V and 5 from J; bases not matched to a gene: 6. The CDR3 loop spans 14 amino acids. CDR3 nucleotides: TGTGCCAGTAGTATAAACGACAGGGCCCACGAGCAGTACTTC. This translates into CASSINDRAHEQYF.